Below, 25 T cell receptor beta chains from the same sample are listed, as sequenced in a study of blood T cells in healthy people across ages. Using a J-beta primer mix together with a sample-barcoded 5' primer, a second PCR was run for roughly 7 to 12 cycles. Using its own MiXCR run on the 5' RACE reads, TCRdb lists one record per CDR3 protein. Among approximately 600,000 distinct CDR3 sequences, 58% were seen once, and the ten largest hold more than 35%. The specimen sequenced was blood. Source of these receptors: a man aged 55-75 years in good health.

The rearrangement links TRBV10-3 to TRBJ1-5, with 10 bases matching TRBD1. CDR1 is ENHRY and CDR2 is SYGVKD in the germline V gene. The CDR3 has 15 amino acids. Trimming at V came to 3 bases and at J to 2 bases, leaving 1 base not matched to a gene. The CDR3 DNA follows: TGTGCCATCAGTGAAGGACAGGGGGGCAATCAGCCCCAGCATTTT. Protein: CAISEGQGGNQPQHF.

This clonotype occurred a few times. The chain combines TRBV15 with TRBJ2-7, with D perhaps matching TRBD1 (5 bases). The germline V gene has CDR1 LNHNV and CDR2 YYDKDF (reference sequence). V was shortened by 6 bases and J by 2 bases, with 14 bases between the two germline ends. CDR3 length equals 14 residues. The CDR3 sequence: CATRPDAGTYEQYF. For the CDR3, the DNA is TGTGCCACCAGACCTGACGCAGGGACCTACGAGCAGTACTTC.

The DNA for the CDR3 is TGTGCCAGCAGTTGGCGGTCGAACACCGGGGAGCTGTTTTTT. Protein product: CASSWRSNTGELFF. This chain links TRBV27 with TRBJ2-2; D ambiguous. V was trimmed by 4 bases and J by 0 bases, leaving 6 bases between them. Germline CDR1 reads MNHEY; CDR2 reads SMNVEV (reference sequence). This CDR3 contains 14 residues.

The CDR3 sequence: CASSQDRLGGGNTIYF. CDR3 DNA sequence: TGCGCCAGCAGCCAAGATCGCCTCGGAGGGGGAAACACCATATATTTT. The chain has TRBV4-1 and TRBJ1-3; D gene uncertain. V lost 0 bases and J lost 4, with 13 bases in between. Germline V gives CDR1 MGHRA, CDR2 YSYEKL. CDR3 size: 16 residues.

This rearrangement joins TRBV7-2 to TRBJ2-5, with a weak D call TRBD2 (6 bases). Germline CDR1 and CDR2: SGHTA and FQGNSA. This CDR3 contains 14 residues. The V and J ends lost 11 bases and 5 bases respectively, with 21 bases between them. CDR3 nucleotides: TGTGCCGGCACCGAAACTAGCAGGAGGGAGACCCAGTACTTC. Protein sequence: CAGTETSRRETQYF. Filled out from reference TRBV7-2 and TRBJ2-5, the complete variable domain reads GAGVSQSPSNKVTEKGKDVELRCDPISGHTALYWYRQSLGQGLEFLIYFQGNSAPDKSGLPSDRFSAERTGGSVSTLTIQRTQQEDSAVYLCAGTETSRRETQYFGPGTRLLVL.

J is TRBJ1-6 and V is TRBV5-1; D remains unclear. Germline V gene data show CDR1 as SGHRS and CDR2 as YFSETQ. The CDR3 totals 15 residues. Trimming stripped 2 bases from V and 7 bases from J, with 13 bases between. In nucleotides, the CDR3 is TGCGCCAGCAGCTTCGACACGACACGGAATTCACCCCTCCACTTT. Translation gives CASSFDTTRNSPLHF.

This chain connects TRBV4-1 to TRBJ2-7; TRBD2 is a possible D gene (6 bases). The CDR3 extends over 14 amino acids. Per the germline V gene, CDR1 is MGHRA and CDR2 is YSYEKL. V gave up 4 bases and J gave up 2 bases, with 12 bases separating them. Written as DNA, the CDR3 is TGCGCCAGCAGCCGAGCACCGGGGGCCTACGAGCAGTACTTC. Amino acid sequence: CASSRAPGAYEQYF.

The rearrangement uses TRBV12-3 or TRBV12-4 and TRBJ2-1; possibly TRBD1 for D (5 bases). The CDR3 runs to 15 residues. Trimming pared 3 bases from V and 3 bases from J, leaving 12 bases between. The CDR3 DNA follows: TGTGCCAGCAGTTTTGGCGGACACTTCTACAATGAGCAGTTCTTC. It encodes CASSFGGHFYNEQFF.

In DNA, the CDR3 is TGTGCCAGCAGTTCCTTGGGCGGGCAGTTCTTC. It encodes CASSSLGGQFF. The genes are TRBV12-3 or TRBV12-4 and TRBJ2-1; no firm D call. The CDR3 contains 11 residues. Trimming stripped 4 bases from V and 12 bases from J, with 10 bases between.

The chain links TRBV12-3 or TRBV12-4 to TRBJ2-3; 7 bases match TRBD2. With 9 bases clipped from V and 0 bases from J, the junction kept 12 bases outside the gene matches. The CDR3 sequence is 16 residues long. CDR3 DNA: TGTGCCAGTCAAACCGGACTAGACCCTAGCACAGATACGCAGTATTTT. It is translated as CASQTGLDPSTDTQYF.

In its sample, this clonotype was seen a few times. The V call is TRBV5-6, the J call TRBJ2-1; no reliable D call. The CDR3 is made up of 13 amino acids. V lost 4 bases and J 10 bases, leaving 15 bases between the germline ends. From germline, CDR1 is SGHDT and CDR2 YYEEEE. The CDR3 region is CASSPIGGVEQFF. As DNA, the CDR3 is TGTGCCAGCAGCCCCATTGGCGGCGTCGAGCAGTTCTTC.

The chain's CDR3 is CASSPDRAFGKNIQYF. The CDR3 nucleotides are TGTGCCAGCAGTCCCGACAGGGCTTTTGGCAAAAACATTCAGTACTTC. The V and J genes are TRBV6-5 and TRBJ2-4; 7 positions agree with TRBD1. The trim removed 5 bases at V and 3 bases at J, leaving 10 bases unmatched. In germline, CDR1 is MNHEY, CDR2 SVGAGI. The CDR3 runs 16 residues.

V is TRBV18 and J is TRBJ2-7; 12 bases map to TRBD2. The germline V gene has CDR1 KGHSH and CDR2 LQKENI. The CDR3 totals 16 residues. J lost 5 bases, V lost 0 bases, and 5 bases had no gene match. The CDR3 bases are TGTGCCAGCTCACCACCGCTAGCGGGGGGGTTCAACGAGCAGTACTTC. It is translated as CASSPPLAGGFNEQYF.

This clonotype appeared once. This chain connects TRBV6-5 to TRBJ1-6; a possible D gene is TRBD1 (5 bases). This CDR3 spans 16 amino acids. Germline values: CDR1 MNHEY, CDR2 SVGAGI. The V and J ends lost 0 bases and 7 bases respectively, with 13 bases between them. This chain's CDR3 is CASSYSTTRGNSPLHF. In DNA, the CDR3 is TGTGCCAGCAGTTACTCGACAACGAGGGGAAATTCACCCCTCCACTTT.

This clonotype was recorded a few times. This chain links TRBV6-4 with TRBJ2-5; D may match TRBD1 or TRBD2 (5 bases each). Germline CDR1 and CDR2: MRHNA and SNTAGT. CDR3 length: 14 amino acids. V was trimmed by 4 bases and J by 7 bases, leaving 16 bases between them. The CDR3 sequence is CASSGGRARVTQYF. DNA of the CDR3: TGTGCCAGCAGTGGGGGACGGGCAAGAGTGACCCAGTACTTC.

In its sample, this clonotype was seen a few times. V gene TRBV5-8 combines with J gene TRBJ2-1; D perhaps matches TRBD1 (5 bases). Looked up from germline, CDR1 is SGHTS and CDR2 is YDEGEE. V was shortened by 9 bases and J by 4 bases, with 23 bases between the two germline ends. The CDR3 loop spans 16 amino acids. The CDR3 loop is CATQVPEGADYNEQFF. The CDR3 DNA reads TGTGCCACCCAAGTTCCCGAAGGGGCAGATTACAATGAGCAGTTCTTC.

This clonotype was seen ten or more times. This rearrangement joins TRBV28 to TRBJ1-6, with a weak D call TRBD1 (6 bases). V lost 10 bases and J 6 bases, leaving 16 bases between the germline ends. The CDR3 contains 14 residues. CDR1 MDHEN and CDR2 SYDVKM come from the germline V gene. The CDR3 nucleotides read TGTGCCACCAGACGACAGGTGTTTAATTCACCCCTCCACTTT. It translates to CATRRQVFNSPLHF.

The CDR3 DNA is TGTGCCAGCAGTTTACAGGCACCTGGAAACACCATATATTTT. Its protein product is CASSLQAPGNTIYF. The V call is TRBV12-3 or TRBV12-4, the J call TRBJ1-3; D gene unclear. The V and J ends lost 2 bases and 2 bases respectively, with 7 bases between them. This CDR3 contains 14 residues.

This clonotype was counted once. V and J are TRBV5-1 and TRBJ2-1; unclear D gene. CDR1 and CDR2 from the germline V gene are SGHRS and YFSETQ. The V end was cut by 4 bases, the J end by 2 bases, with 13 bases between. The CDR3 extends over 15 amino acids. The CDR3 DNA reads as TGCGCCAGCAGCGTTGGTTTGGGGACCTACAATGAGCAGTTCTTC. This translates into CASSVGLGTYNEQFF.

This clonotype was detected ten times or more. The chain has TRBV9 and TRBJ2-5, with D tentatively TRBD2 (6 bases). The germline V gene has CDR1 SGDLS and CDR2 YYNGEE. The V end lost 5 bases, the J end lost 3 bases, and 8 bases lay between the germline ends. This CDR3 is 12 amino acids long. CDR3 protein: CASRGTEETQYF. For the CDR3, the DNA is TGTGCCAGCAGGGGGACTGAAGAGACCCAGTACTTC.

The rearrangement links TRBV27 to TRBJ2-7, with a weak D call TRBD1 (6 bases). Germline-derived CDR1 and CDR2 are MNHEY and SMNVEV (reference sequence). CDR3 length equals 12 residues. V shed 5 bases and J shed 8 bases, with 13 bases lying between them. In DNA form, the CDR3 reads TGTGCCAGCAGTCTACACCAGGGGCAGCAGTACTTC. It codes for CASSLHQGQQYF.

The chain couples TRBV6-6 to TRBJ1-2, with a weak D call TRBD1 (5 bases). CDR3 length: 14 amino acids. Deletions cut 6 bases from V and 8 bases from J, with 19 bases between. Germline V lookup: CDR1 MNHNY, CDR2 SVGAGI (reference sequence). CDR3 region: CASRQRRGAGGYTF. The CDR3 DNA sequence: TGTGCCAGCAGGCAACGACGGGGCGCGGGCGGCTACACCTTC.

This chain joins TRBV29-1 and TRBJ2-5; D is possibly TRBD1 (6 bases). CDR1 and CDR2 (germline): SQVTM, ANQGSEA. Trimming cost V 4 bases and J 2 bases, with 14 bases left between them. The CDR3 covers 14 residues. The CDR3 sequence: CSVGHRDTQETQYF. CDR3 nucleotide sequence: TGCAGCGTTGGCCACCGGGACACACAAGAGACCCAGTACTTC.

The genes are TRBV6-4 and TRBJ1-1, with D possibly TRBD1 on 5 matching bases. The V gene lost 0 bases and the J gene lost 3 bases, with 11 bases spanning the gap. CDR1 and CDR2 from the germline V gene are MRHNA and SNTAGT. The CDR3 totals 15 residues. CDR3 amino acids: CASSDSGRDHTEAFF. CDR3 nucleotides: TGTGCCAGCAGTGACTCGGGCAGGGACCACACTGAAGCTTTCTTT.

V usage is TRBV12-3 or TRBV12-4 and J usage is TRBJ2-5; 9 nucleotides agree with TRBD2. V dropped 5 bases and J dropped 3; count of bases not matched to a gene: 7. The CDR3 is made up of 15 amino acids. CDR3 bases: TGTGCCAGCAGTCACCGTAGCGGGGGAAAAGAGACCCAGTACTTC. It codes for CASSHRSGGKETQYF.